This T cell receptor (beta chain) was recovered during a study of beta chain features in type 1 diabetes. The overall study: Age, gender and cell yields were alike across patients and healthy donors.

The CDR3 contains 15 residues. Germline-derived CDR1 and CDR2 are LNHDA and SQIVND (reference sequence). V was trimmed by 6 bases and J by 2 bases, leaving 13 bases between them. Since all of the isolated RNA was reverse transcribed, expressed TCRB transcripts were what got sequenced. Assay: immunoSEQ multiplex PCR; the TCRdb copy retains only in-frame clones and omits some. Here the sample spans over 600,000 clones, around 11% being singletons. Stem cell-like memory, regulatory, central memory and naive CD4+ cells were sorted via CD45RO/CCR7/CD25/CD127/CD95/CD27. Purity (above 95%) was reached by all sorted populations. This clone came up a few times. Its antigen is undetermined. Findings and limits, study-wide: Significant though moderate, a shortening of TCRB CDR3s appeared in all four CD4+ subsets of Type 1 diabetes patients.

The sequence derives from a man under 40 with type 1 diabetes. Sequencing was carried out using naive CD4+ T cells from blood. The chain is built from TRBV19 and TRBJ2-2; perhaps TRBD1 as D (6 bases). CDR3 amino acids: CASRTDSLNTGELFF. The CDR3 DNA reads TGTGCCAGTAGGACGGACAGTCTAAACACCGGGGAGCTGTTTTTT.